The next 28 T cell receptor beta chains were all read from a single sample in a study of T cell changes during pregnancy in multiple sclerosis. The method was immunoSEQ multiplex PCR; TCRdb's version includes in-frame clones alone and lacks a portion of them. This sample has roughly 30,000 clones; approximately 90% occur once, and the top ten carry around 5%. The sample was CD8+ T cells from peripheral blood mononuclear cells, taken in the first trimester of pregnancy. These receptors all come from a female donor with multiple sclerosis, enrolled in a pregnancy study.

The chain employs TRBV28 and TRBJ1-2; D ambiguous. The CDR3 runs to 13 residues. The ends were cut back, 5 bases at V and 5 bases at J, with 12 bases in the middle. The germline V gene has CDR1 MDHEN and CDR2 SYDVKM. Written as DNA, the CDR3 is TGTGCCAGCAGTGCTCCTGCGGTTTATGGCTACACCTTC. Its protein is CASSAPAVYGYTF.

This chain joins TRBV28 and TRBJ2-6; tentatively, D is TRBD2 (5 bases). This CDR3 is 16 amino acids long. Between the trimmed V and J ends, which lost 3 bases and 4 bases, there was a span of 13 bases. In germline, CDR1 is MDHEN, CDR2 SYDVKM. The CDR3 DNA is TGTGCCAGCAGTTTCGCAGGAGGAGGAGGGGCCAACGTCCTGACTTTC. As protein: CASSFAGGGGANVLTF.

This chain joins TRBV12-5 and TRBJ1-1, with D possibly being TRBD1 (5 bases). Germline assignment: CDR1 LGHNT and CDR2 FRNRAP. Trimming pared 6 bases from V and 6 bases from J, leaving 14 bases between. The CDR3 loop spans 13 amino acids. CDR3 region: CASGLTGFPEAFF. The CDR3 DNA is TGTGCTAGTGGCTTAACAGGTTTCCCTGAAGCTTTCTTT.

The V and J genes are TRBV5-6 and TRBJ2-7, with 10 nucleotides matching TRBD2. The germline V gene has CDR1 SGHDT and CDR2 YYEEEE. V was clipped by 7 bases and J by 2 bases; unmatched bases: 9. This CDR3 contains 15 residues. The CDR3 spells CASRGRTSGTYEQYF. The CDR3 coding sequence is TGTGCCAGCCGAGGACGGACTAGCGGCACCTACGAGCAGTACTTC.

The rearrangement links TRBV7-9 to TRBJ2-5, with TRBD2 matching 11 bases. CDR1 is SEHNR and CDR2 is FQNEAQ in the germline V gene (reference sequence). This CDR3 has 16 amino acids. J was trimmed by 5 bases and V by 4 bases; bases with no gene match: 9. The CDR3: CASSWFSGRAGETQYF. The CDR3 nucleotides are TGTGCCAGCAGCTGGTTTAGCGGGAGGGCCGGGGAGACCCAGTACTTC.

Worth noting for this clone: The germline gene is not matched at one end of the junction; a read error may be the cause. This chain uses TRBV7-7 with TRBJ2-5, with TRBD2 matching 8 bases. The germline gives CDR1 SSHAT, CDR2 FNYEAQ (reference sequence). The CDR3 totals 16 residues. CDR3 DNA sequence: TGTGCTAGCAGCTTATTGGCGGGAGGATCTGAAGAGACCCAGTACTTC. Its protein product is CASSLLAGGSEETQYF.

DNA for the CDR3: TGTGCCAGAAGCCCGGACAGGCGAGGGTCCCAGGCGACCCAGTACTTC. It specifies CARSPDRRGSQATQYF. V usage is TRBV5-3 and J usage is TRBJ2-5; 7 bases are shared with TRBD1. TRBV5-3 is designated an ORF whose function remains uncertain. With V trimmed by 4 bases and J by 7 bases, 16 bases remained unmatched. The CDR3 consists of 16 residues.

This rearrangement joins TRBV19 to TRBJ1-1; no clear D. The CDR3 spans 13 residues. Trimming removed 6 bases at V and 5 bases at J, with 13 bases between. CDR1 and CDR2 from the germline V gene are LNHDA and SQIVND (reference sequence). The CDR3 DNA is TGTGCCAGTAGAGTCTTCACGGGTACTGAAGCTTTCTTT. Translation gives CASRVFTGTEAFF.

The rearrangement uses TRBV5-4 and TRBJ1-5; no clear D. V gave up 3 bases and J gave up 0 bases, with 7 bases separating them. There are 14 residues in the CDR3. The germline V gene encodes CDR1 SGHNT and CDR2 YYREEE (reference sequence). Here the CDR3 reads CASSSDNSNQPQHF. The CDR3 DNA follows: TGTGCCAGCAGCTCCGACAATAGCAATCAGCCCCAGCATTTT.

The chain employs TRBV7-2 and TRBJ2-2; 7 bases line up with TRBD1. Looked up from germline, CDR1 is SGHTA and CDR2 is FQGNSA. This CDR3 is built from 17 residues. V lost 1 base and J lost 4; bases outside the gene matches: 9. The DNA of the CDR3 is TGTGCCAGCAGCTTAGTTTGGGACAGCAGGGGCACCGGGGAGCTGTTTTTT. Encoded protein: CASSLVWDSRGTGELFF. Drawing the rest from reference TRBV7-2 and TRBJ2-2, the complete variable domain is GAGVSQSPSNKVTEKGKDVELRCDPISGHTALYWYRQSLGQGLEFLIYFQGNSAPDKSGLPSDRFSAERTGGSVSTLTIQRTQQEDSAVYLCASSLVWDSRGTGELFFGEGSRLTVL.

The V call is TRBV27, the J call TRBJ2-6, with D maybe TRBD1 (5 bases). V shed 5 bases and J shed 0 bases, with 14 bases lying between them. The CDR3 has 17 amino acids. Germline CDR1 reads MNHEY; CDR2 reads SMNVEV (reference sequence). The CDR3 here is CASSITGWDSGANVLTF. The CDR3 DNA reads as TGTGCCAGCAGTATCACAGGATGGGACTCTGGGGCCAACGTCCTGACTTTC.

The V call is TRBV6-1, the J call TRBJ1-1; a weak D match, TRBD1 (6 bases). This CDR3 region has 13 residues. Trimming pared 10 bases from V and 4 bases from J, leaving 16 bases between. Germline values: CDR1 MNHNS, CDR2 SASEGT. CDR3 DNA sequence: TGTGCCACTGTGGGGGGGCGCGTCACTGAAGCTTTCTTT. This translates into CATVGGRVTEAFF.

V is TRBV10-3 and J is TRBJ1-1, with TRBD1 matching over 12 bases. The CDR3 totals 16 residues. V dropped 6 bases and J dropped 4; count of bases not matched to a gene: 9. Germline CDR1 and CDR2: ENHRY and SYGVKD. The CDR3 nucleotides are TGTGCCATCAGGAACCGGGACAGGGGGCTGATCACTGAAGCTTTCTTT. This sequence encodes CAIRNRDRGLITEAFF.

The CDR3 coding sequence is TGTGCCAGCAGCCCACCGATCACTAGACAGGGGGGAACTGAAGCTTTCTTT. Protein: CASSPPITRQGGTEAFF. This chain uses TRBV5-6 with TRBJ1-1, with TRBD1 matching 9 bases. The CDR3 covers 17 residues. V was pared by 4 bases and J by 5 bases, with 15 bases of the junction left unmatched. Germline CDR1 and CDR2: SGHDT and YYEEEE.

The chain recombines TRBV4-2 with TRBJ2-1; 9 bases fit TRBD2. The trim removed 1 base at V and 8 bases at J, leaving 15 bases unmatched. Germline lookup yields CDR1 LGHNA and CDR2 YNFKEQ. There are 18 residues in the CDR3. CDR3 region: CASSQVPGSGSISDEQFF. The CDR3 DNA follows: TGTGCCAGCAGCCAAGTCCCGGGTAGCGGGAGCATTTCCGATGAGCAGTTCTTC.

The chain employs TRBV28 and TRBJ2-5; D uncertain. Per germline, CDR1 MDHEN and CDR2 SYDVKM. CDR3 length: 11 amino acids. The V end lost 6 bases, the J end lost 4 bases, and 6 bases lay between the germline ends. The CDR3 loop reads CASSRPETQYF. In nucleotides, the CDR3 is TGTGCCAGCAGCAGGCCAGAGACCCAGTACTTC.

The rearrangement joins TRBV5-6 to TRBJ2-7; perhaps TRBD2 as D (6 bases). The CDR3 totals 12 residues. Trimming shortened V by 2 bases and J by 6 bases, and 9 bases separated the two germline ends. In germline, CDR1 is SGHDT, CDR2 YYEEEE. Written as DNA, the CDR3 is TGTGCCAGCAGCTTCGGGACTGGCGAGCAGTACTTC. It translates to CASSFGTGEQYF. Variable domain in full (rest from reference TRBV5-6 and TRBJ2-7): DAGVTQSPTHLIKTRGQQVTLRCSPKSGHDTVSWYQQALGQGPQFIFQYYEEEERQRGNFPDRFSGHQFPNYSSELNVNALLLGDSALYLCASSFGTGEQYFGPGTRLTVT.

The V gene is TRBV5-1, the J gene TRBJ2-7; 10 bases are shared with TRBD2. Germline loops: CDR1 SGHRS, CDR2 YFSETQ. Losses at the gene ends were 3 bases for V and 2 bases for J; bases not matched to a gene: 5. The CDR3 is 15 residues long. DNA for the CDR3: TGCGCCAGCAGCTCCGGGACTAGCGTTGCCTACGAGCAGTACTTC. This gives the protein CASSSGTSVAYEQYF.

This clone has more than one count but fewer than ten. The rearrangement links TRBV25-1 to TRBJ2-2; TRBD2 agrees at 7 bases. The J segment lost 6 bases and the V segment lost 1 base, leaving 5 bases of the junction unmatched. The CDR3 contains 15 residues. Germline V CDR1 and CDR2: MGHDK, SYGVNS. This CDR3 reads CASSEWEGWAGELFF. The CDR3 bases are TGTGCCAGCAGTGAATGGGAGGGATGGGCCGGGGAGCTGTTTTTT.

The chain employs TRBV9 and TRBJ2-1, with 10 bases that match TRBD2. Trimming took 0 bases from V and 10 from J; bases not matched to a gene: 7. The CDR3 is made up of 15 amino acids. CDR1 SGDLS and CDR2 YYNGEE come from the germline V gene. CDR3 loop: CASSVAGLATGEQFF. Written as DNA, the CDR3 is TGTGCCAGCAGCGTAGCGGGACTAGCGACGGGGGAGCAGTTCTTC. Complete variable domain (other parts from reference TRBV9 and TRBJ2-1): DSGVTQTPKHLITATGQRVTLRCSPRSGDLSVYWYQQSLDQGLQFLIQYYNGEERAKGNILERFSAQQFPDLHSELNLSSLELGDSALYFCASSVAGLATGEQFFGPGTRLTVL.

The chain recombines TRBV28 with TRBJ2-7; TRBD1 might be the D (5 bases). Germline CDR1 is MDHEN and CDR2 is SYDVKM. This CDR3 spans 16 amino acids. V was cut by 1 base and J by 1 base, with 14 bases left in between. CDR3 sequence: CASSLSRERVSYEQYF. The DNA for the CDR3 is TGTGCCAGCAGTTTATCCAGGGAAAGAGTTTCCTACGAGCAGTACTTC.

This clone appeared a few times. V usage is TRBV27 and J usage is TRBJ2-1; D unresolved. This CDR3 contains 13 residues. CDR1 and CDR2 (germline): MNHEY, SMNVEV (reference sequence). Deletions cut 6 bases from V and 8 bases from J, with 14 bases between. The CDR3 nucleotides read TGTGCCAGCAGCCTTTCCACTTACTATGAGCAGTTCTTC. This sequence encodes CASSLSTYYEQFF.

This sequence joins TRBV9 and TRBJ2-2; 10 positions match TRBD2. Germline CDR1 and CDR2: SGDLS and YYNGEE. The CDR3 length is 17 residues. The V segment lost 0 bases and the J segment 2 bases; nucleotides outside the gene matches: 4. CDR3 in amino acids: CASSVGLAGYNTGELFF. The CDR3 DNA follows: TGTGCCAGCAGCGTAGGACTAGCGGGCTATAACACCGGGGAGCTGTTTTTT. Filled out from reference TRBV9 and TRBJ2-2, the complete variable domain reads DSGVTQTPKHLITATGQRVTLRCSPRSGDLSVYWYQQSLDQGLQFLIQYYNGEERAKGNILERFSAQQFPDLHSELNLSSLELGDSALYFCASSVGLAGYNTGELFFGEGSRLTVL.

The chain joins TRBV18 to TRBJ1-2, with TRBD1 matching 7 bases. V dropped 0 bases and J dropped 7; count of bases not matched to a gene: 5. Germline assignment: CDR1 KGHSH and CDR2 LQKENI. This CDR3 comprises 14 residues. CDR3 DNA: TGTGCCAGCTCACCACCAGTGTCAGGGGGTGGCTACACCTTC. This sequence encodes CASSPPVSGGGYTF.

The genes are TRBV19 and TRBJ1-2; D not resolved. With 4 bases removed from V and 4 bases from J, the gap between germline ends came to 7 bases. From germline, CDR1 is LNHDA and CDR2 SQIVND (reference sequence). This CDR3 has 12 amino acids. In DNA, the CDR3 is TGTGCCAGTAGTAACGGGATCTATGGCTACACCTTC. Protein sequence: CASSNGIYGYTF.

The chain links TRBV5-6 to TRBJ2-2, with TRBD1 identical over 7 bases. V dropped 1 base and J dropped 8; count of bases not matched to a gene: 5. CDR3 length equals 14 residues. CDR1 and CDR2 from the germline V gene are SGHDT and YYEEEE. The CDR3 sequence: CASSLTAGGGELFF. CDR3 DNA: TGTGCCAGCAGCTTGACGGCAGGGGGTGGGGAGCTGTTTTTT.

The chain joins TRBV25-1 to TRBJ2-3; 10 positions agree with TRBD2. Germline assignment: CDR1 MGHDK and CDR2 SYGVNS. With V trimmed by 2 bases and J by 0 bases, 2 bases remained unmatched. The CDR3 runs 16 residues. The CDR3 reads CASSEGLAVSTDTQYF. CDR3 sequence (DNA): TGTGCCAGCAGTGAAGGACTAGCGGTTAGCACAGATACGCAGTATTTT.

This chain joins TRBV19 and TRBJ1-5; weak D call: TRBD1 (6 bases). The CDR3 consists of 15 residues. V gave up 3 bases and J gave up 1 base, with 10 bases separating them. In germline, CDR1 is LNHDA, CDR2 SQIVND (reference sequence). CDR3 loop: CASSMWDMSNQPQHF. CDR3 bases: TGTGCCAGTAGTATGTGGGACATGAGCAATCAGCCCCAGCATTTT.